The rows below give T cell receptor beta chains drawn from one sample of a study of T cells after yellow fever vaccination. One entry per CDR3 protein, called by TCRdb with MiXCR from the 5' RACE reads. The sample has about 220,000 distinct CDR3 sequences; 3.2% are singletons. This specimen was CD4+ T cells sorted from PBMCs, taken 10 days after the yellow fever booster vaccination. Receptors originate from a man younger than 35 who received the YFV17D yellow fever vaccine. Both conserved end residues are part of each CDR3.

J	V	CDR3
TRBJ2-1	TRBV6-1	CASPNRHNSYNEQFF
TRBJ2-3	TRBV5-5	CATGTGNGADTQYF
TRBJ2-5	TRBV4-1	CASSQGGLAGGPETQYF
TRBJ2-1	TRBV24-1	CATSGRLAGAYNEQFF
TRBJ2-2	TRBV10-3	CAISGRANRELFF
TRBJ1-5	TRBV6-5	CASSYTRTGSDQPQHF
TRBJ2-2	TRBV4-3	CASSRTVGWAGELFF
TRBJ2-3	TRBV12-3/TRBV12-4	CASSPGLAGADTQYF
TRBJ2-3	TRBV18	CASSTGSNTDTQYF
TRBJ1-3	TRBV7-2	CASSLRGEDTIYF
TRBJ2-7	TRBV18	CASSPGQRAYEQYF
TRBJ1-1	TRBV30	CAWSVGWYMNTEAFF
TRBJ1-5	TRBV5-6	CASSLEGQPQHF
TRBJ2-5	TRBV20-1	CSATGQGETQYF
TRBJ2-5	TRBV18	CASSPPSRETQYF
TRBJ2-3	TRBV7-2	CASSTDSVPQYF
TRBJ2-7	TRBV20-1	CSARPGRRYEQYF
TRBJ2-4	TRBV6-6	CATSRSHGTIQYF
TRBJ2-7	TRBV5-1	CASSTGQGSYEQYF
TRBJ2-5	TRBV28	CASSLGTGGFGETQYF
TRBJ1-5	TRBV7-8	CASSLEGQALGPQHF
TRBJ2-3	TRBV3-1	CASSFSGSSDTQYF
TRBJ1-1	TRBV29-1	CSVRTEVSTEAFF
TRBJ1-2	TRBV9	CASSAWGTGGGGYTF
TRBJ2-5	TRBV19	CASRPQGIGETQYF
TRBJ1-2	TRBV5-1	CASSSQGPPGTYTF
TRBJ1-2	TRBV7-2	CASSSRRPTDNGYTF
TRBJ2-3	TRBV5-6	CASSSVDTSTDTQYF
TRBJ1-5	TRBV24-1	CATSDARRGFNQPQHF
TRBJ2-7	TRBV6-2/TRBV6-3	CASSIVRYEQYF
TRBJ2-1	TRBV18	CASSPRAKSAQFF
TRBJ1-5	TRBV10-3	CAISVREGQPQHF
TRBJ2-6	TRBV10-3	CAISEPTRDGVLTF
TRBJ1-1	TRBV5-1	CASSLQGASWIGLNTEAFF
TRBJ2-1	TRBV5-5	CASTGLAGGLVSYNEQFF
TRBJ2-3	TRBV7-2	CASSLDTPADTQYF
TRBJ2-3	TRBV7-9	CASSHRGGKADTQYF
TRBJ1-6	TRBV4-3	CASSPDFYNSPLHF
TRBJ2-5	TRBV5-1	CASSFSGPQETQYF
TRBJ1-4	TRBV6-5	CASSPTLRGTNEKLFF
TRBJ2-3	TRBV6-2/TRBV6-3	CASSYGTRRDTQYF
TRBJ1-6	TRBV3-1	CASRVNNRANSPLHF
TRBJ1-2	TRBV24-1	CATSVGLWSGYTF
TRBJ2-3	TRBV4-2	CASSPRGTQGTQYF
TRBJ1-3	TRBV19	CGARGQAGNTIYF
TRBJ2-4	TRBV3-1	CASSQDTVVKNIQYF
TRBJ2-1	TRBV4-3	CASSARLAGGRPEQFF
TRBJ1-1	TRBV20-1	CSAPKPEGTKAFF
TRBJ1-2	TRBV5-1	CASSLVGTASYYYGYTF
TRBJ1-1	TRBV5-4	CASSLEGQGNTEAFF
TRBJ2-5	TRBV5-5	CASSLGQGRLVETQYF
TRBJ1-3	TRBV5-1	CASSTGSGNTIYF
TRBJ1-4	TRBV6-2/TRBV6-3	CASQSGGEKLFF
TRBJ1-5	TRBV20-1	CSARNLGTRGQPQHF
TRBJ2-7	TRBV24-1	CATPGGQTYEQYF
TRBJ2-2	TRBV4-3	CASSQDRPGIMGDRGPGELFF
TRBJ1-2	TRBV20-1	CSAGAGGGFDYGYTF
TRBJ2-5	TRBV5-4	CASSLAPGLAGYQETQYF
TRBJ1-1	TRBV11-1	CASSLGPPVERAQAFF